This TCR beta chain was recorded in a study of beta chain features in type 1 diabetes. General study points: Moderate but significant shortening of TCRB CDR3s was recorded in all four CD4+ subsets from Type 1 diabetes patients.

The study reverse transcribed the entire isolated RNA, so it sequenced expressed TCRB transcripts. Clones were sequenced by immunoSEQ multiplex PCR, and TCRdb holds only the in-frame ones, with some missing. Here the sample spans some 330,000 clones, approximately 12% being singletons. The sample holds a few counts of this clone. What it binds is unknown. Germline trimming cut 5 bases from V and 6 bases from J; bases unmatched to any gene: 14. In germline, CDR1 is SGHRS, CDR2 YFSETQ. The CDR3 is 17 amino acids. The receptor comes from a woman between 18 and 29 years old with type 1 diabetes. The chain has TRBV5-1 and TRBJ2-1, with 10 bases identical to TRBD1. What was sequenced was naive CD4+ T cells from blood. CDR3 coding DNA: TGCGCCAGCAGTGGGACAGGGGCCCGTAGGGGTAGCAATGAGCAGTTCTTC. Translating gives CASSGTGARRGSNEQFF.